What follows are 20 T cell receptor beta chains derived from one specimen sequenced in a study of T-cell memory formation after mild COVID-19. TCRdb recomputed calls from the 5' RACE reads with MiXCR, one row per CDR3 protein. The sample comprises hundreds of thousands of distinct CDR3 sequences, roughly 25% of which are singletons, and around 13% rests with the top ten. The sequenced sample consisted of PBMCs or a T cell subset sorted from them (not recorded which). Every receptor here comes from an adult woman who had mild COVID-19 (a few samples of this study predate the infection). Cell type and time point are not known.

This chain connects TRBV14 to TRBJ2-1; D call uncertain. The germline CDR1 and CDR2 sequences are SGHDN and FVKESK. The CDR3 has 13 residues. Trimming removed 2 bases from V and 7 bases from J, with 9 bases in between. CDR3 sequence reads: CASSQLGLNEQFF. The CDR3 coding sequence is TGTGCCAGCAGCCAACTCGGTCTTAATGAGCAGTTCTTC.

There are a few counts of this clonotype. The genes are TRBV7-9 and TRBJ2-1; maybe TRBD1 (5 bases). V lost 2 bases and J lost 1, with 18 bases in between. CDR1 and CDR2 from the germline V gene are SEHNR and FQNEAQ (reference sequence). The CDR3 is 18 amino acids. The DNA of the CDR3 is TGTGCCAGCAGCTTACCCCTCCCGACAGTCCTATCCTACAATGAGCAGTTCTTC. It yields the protein CASSLPLPTVLSYNEQFF.

Only a few counts were recorded for this clonotype. The genes are TRBV7-3 and TRBJ2-3; 14 bases fit TRBD2. Germline V gene lookup returns CDR1 SGHTA and CDR2 FQGTGA. The CDR3 runs to 18 residues. With V trimmed by 0 bases and J by 4 bases, 6 bases remained unmatched. CDR3 in DNA: TGTGCCAGCAGCTTAACCAGACTAGCGGGGGGGCAGGCAGATACGCAGTATTTT. It codes for CASSLTRLAGGQADTQYF.

The V call is TRBV7-3, the J call TRBJ2-7; D is perhaps TRBD2 (5 bases). The germline gives CDR1 SGHTA, CDR2 FQGTGA. The CDR3 spans 14 residues. Trimming stripped 2 bases from V and 7 bases from J, with 15 bases between. The CDR3 bases are TGTGCCAGCAGCTTAGTGTCGGGGATGGGGGAGCAGTACTTC. It is translated as CASSLVSGMGEQYF. The variable domain in full, with the rest retrieved from reference TRBV7-3 and TRBJ2-7, is GAGVSQTPSNKVTEKGKYVELRCDPISGHTALYWYRQSLGQGPEFLIYFQGTGAADDSGLPNDRFFAVRPEGSVSTLKIQRTERGDSAVYLCASSLVSGMGEQYFGPGTRLTVT.

This clonotype was counted a few times. The chain uses TRBV6-2 or TRBV6-3 and TRBJ2-3, with 13 positions matching TRBD2. Germline CDR1 MNHEY, CDR2 SVGEGT. The length of the CDR3 is 16 residues. V shed 6 bases, J shed 1 base, and the junction held 4 bases outside the gene matches. CDR3 coding DNA: TGTGCCAGCAGCTGGACTAGCGGGAGTGGCACAGATACGCAGTATTTT. Its translation: CASSWTSGSGTDTQYF.

The CDR3 loop is CASSSTSGWDTEAFF. For the CDR3, the DNA is TGTGCCAGCAGCTCTACATCTGGTTGGGACACTGAAGCTTTCTTT. This chain joins TRBV7-9 and TRBJ1-1, with unresolved D. The V end lost 4 bases, the J end lost 3 bases, and 15 bases lay between the germline ends. The CDR3 sequence is 15 residues long. Germline-derived CDR1 and CDR2 are SEHNR and FQNEAQ (reference sequence).

V is TRBV20-1 and J is TRBJ2-7, with D uncertain. The CDR3 is 15 amino acids. Germline CDR1 reads DFQATT; CDR2 reads SNEGSKA (reference sequence). V shed 3 bases and J shed 3 bases, with 18 bases lying between them. DNA for the CDR3: TGCAGTGCTAGGCCCGCCCAAGGGATCATCTACGAGCAGTACTTC. This codes for CSARPAQGIIYEQYF.

The rearrangement links TRBV4-1 to TRBJ1-1; D ambiguous. Trimming left V 1 base short and J 1 base short, with 7 bases between. CDR1 is MGHRA and CDR2 is YSYEKL in the germline V gene. The CDR3 has 14 residues. CDR3 in DNA: TGCGCCAGCAGCCAAGGTTTACCGAACACTGAAGCTTTCTTT. As protein: CASSQGLPNTEAFF.

This clonotype showed up just a few times. The chain combines TRBV4-3 with TRBJ2-3; 9 bases line up with TRBD2. With V trimmed by 0 bases and J by 4 bases, 11 bases remained unmatched. The CDR3 has 18 amino acids. Germline assignment: CDR1 LGHNA and CDR2 YSLEER. CDR3 protein: CASSQDHEREVGADTQYF. The CDR3 DNA sequence: TGCGCCAGCAGCCAAGATCACGAGCGGGAGGTTGGAGCAGATACGCAGTATTTT.

A single count supports this clonotype. The CDR3 bases are TGTGCCAGCAGCTTAGGACTAGCGGGAGTTCGGGCTGAGCAGTTCTTC. Its protein product is CASSLGLAGVRAEQFF. This chain connects TRBV7-9 to TRBJ2-1, with 12 bases matching TRBD2. Trimming at V came to 1 base and at J to 9 bases, leaving 7 bases not matched to a gene. There are 16 residues in the CDR3. CDR1 is SEHNR and CDR2 is FQNEAQ in the germline V gene (reference sequence).

This clonotype has only a few counts. The chain joins TRBV4-3 to TRBJ1-5; D remains ambiguous. Trimming took 0 bases from V and 0 from J, leaving 6 bases between them. This CDR3 contains 15 residues. Looked up from germline, CDR1 is LGHNA and CDR2 is YSLEER. CDR3 DNA: TGCGCCAGCAGCCAAGAGCGATATAGCAATCAGCCCCAGCATTTT. It yields the protein CASSQERYSNQPQHF.

This sequence joins TRBV2 and TRBJ1-2; D is undetermined. This CDR3 has 13 amino acids. V was clipped by 6 bases and J by 8 bases, with 16 bases between them. CDR1 is SNHLY and CDR2 is FYNNEI in the germline V gene. CDR3: CASSARATRGYTF. DNA of the CDR3: TGTGCCAGCAGCGCCCGGGCCACGCGGGGCTACACCTTC.

This rearrangement joins TRBV2 to TRBJ2-7; no definite D call. Trimming shortened V by 6 bases and J by 6 bases, and 18 bases separated the two germline ends. There are 14 residues in the CDR3. CDR1 and CDR2 (germline): SNHLY, FYNNEI. CDR3 bases: TGTGCCAGCAGGAGGTCGGTCGGGTTCGCCGAGCAGTACTTC. It specifies CASRRSVGFAEQYF.

The V call is TRBV12-3 or TRBV12-4, the J call TRBJ1-2; D call uncertain. The CDR3 has 16 residues. V was pared by 2 bases and J by 4 bases, with 17 bases between. The CDR3 loop is CASSLFRALPSYGYTF. The DNA of the CDR3 is TGTGCCAGCAGTTTATTCCGGGCACTACCCAGCTATGGCTACACCTTC.

The sample holds many counts of this clonotype. This sequence joins TRBV12-3 or TRBV12-4 and TRBJ1-1; D gene unclear. The V and J ends lost 0 bases and 3 bases respectively, with 17 bases between them. The CDR3 is made up of 17 amino acids. The CDR3 loop reads CASSLANYRTSHTEAFF. The CDR3 nucleotides read TGTGCCAGCAGTTTAGCGAACTATCGGACGTCGCACACTGAAGCTTTCTTT.

This clonotype was recorded a few times. V and J are TRBV3-1 and TRBJ2-1, with 7 bases matching TRBD2. V trimming: 3 bases; J trimming: 0 bases; junction bases outside the gene matches: 5. The germline V gene has CDR1 LGHDT and CDR2 YNNKEL (reference sequence). The CDR3 covers 16 residues. Written as DNA, the CDR3 is TGTGCCAGCAGCCACTTGAGCGGGGACTCCTACAATGAGCAGTTCTTC. It translates to CASSHLSGDSYNEQFF.

The sample holds a few counts of this clonotype. The V call is TRBV7-9, the J call TRBJ1-2, with 7 nucleotides matching TRBD1. Trimming cost V 4 bases and J 7 bases; bases outside gene matches: 6. The germline gives CDR1 SEHNR, CDR2 FQNEAQ (reference sequence). This CDR3 region has 13 residues. In DNA form, the CDR3 reads TGTGCCAGCAGCTCAGGGGGACTAGCTGGCTACACCTTC. Translated: CASSSGGLAGYTF.

This clonotype came up a few times. The J gene is TRBJ2-1, the V gene TRBV25-1; no clear D. Germline V gene lookup returns CDR1 MGHDK and CDR2 SYGVNS. Between the trimmed V and J ends, which lost 3 bases and 6 bases, there was a span of 18 bases. CDR3 length equals 16 residues. In DNA, the CDR3 is TGTGCCAGCAGTGAGCCCCGCTCCCAGAACCCCAATGAGCAGTTCTTC. This translates into CASSEPRSQNPNEQFF.

The chain carries TRBV24-1 and TRBJ2-7; D tentatively reads TRBD1 or TRBD2 (5 bases each). This CDR3 comprises 13 residues. Germline lookup yields CDR1 KGHDR and CDR2 SFDVKD. V dropped 7 bases and J dropped 5 bases, with 14 bases sitting between them. The CDR3 reads CATSSGSRDEQYF. The DNA for the CDR3 is TGTGCCACCAGCTCAGGGAGTAGGGACGAGCAGTACTTC.

This chain connects TRBV7-9 to TRBJ1-1; no reliable D call. Germline values: CDR1 SEHNR, CDR2 FQNEAQ (reference sequence). The CDR3 covers 15 residues. V was clipped by 2 bases and J by 7 bases, with 17 bases between them. In nucleotides, the CDR3 is TGTGCCAGCAGCTTATTTGAGGGTTGGTCGAATGAAGCTTTCTTT. Its protein is CASSLFEGWSNEAFF.